This T cell receptor (beta chain) was identified in a study of PD-1 blockade in classical Hodgkin lymphoma. Concerning this clone itself: Its antigen is not identified.

Study-level results: The causes of the repertoire differences, possibly disease activity or prior therapy, remain undefined. Diminished baseline TCR diversity has been reported in newly diagnosed patients relative to healthy donors.

The germline V gene encodes CDR1 SEHNR and CDR2 FQNEAQ (reference sequence). The CDR3 length is 16 residues. After removal of 6 bases from V and 8 bases from J, the junction contained 15 bases not matched to a gene. TCRdb's table, derived via immunoSEQ multiplex PCR, lists solely in-frame clones and lacks some. The table includes around 17,000 clones, 70% to 90% detected once. Time point indicated: newly diagnosed, previously untreated cHL patient sample. This TCR derives from a human donor with classical Hodgkin lymphoma. This chain uses TRBV7-9 with TRBJ2-1; 8 bases match TRBD2. Sample: peripheral blood mononuclear cells (PBMCs). This CDR3 is CASRGTGGPAGDEQFF. The CDR3 DNA follows: TGTGCCAGCAGAGGGACGGGAGGGCCGGCTGGGGATGAGCAGTTCTTC.